Each of the 29 T cell receptor beta chains below was sequenced from the same sample in a study of preoperative IRX-2 immunotherapy in early breast cancer. Sequencing used immunoSEQ multiplex PCR; TCRdb keeps in-frame clones, though not all of them. The table has 20,000 to 30,000 clones, 80% to 90% seen once. Regarding treatment: preoperative locoregional IRX-2 cytokine immunotherapy. The sequenced sample was tumor tissue, obtained after IRX-2 immunotherapy. These receptors were taken from a human donor with breast cancer.

The chain carries TRBV12-2 and TRBJ1-5. TRBV12-2 is given as a pseudogene. CDR3 size: 18 residues. The CDR3 sequence: CASRFRGAGGYSNQPQHF. The CDR3, as DNA: TGTGCAAGTCGCTTTCGGGGGGCGGGAGGGTATAGCAATCAGCCCCAGCATTTT.

The V and J genes are TRBV7-2 and TRBJ1-1; weak D call: TRBD1 (6 bases). Trimming pared 4 bases from V and 5 bases from J, leaving 14 bases between. The length of the CDR3 is 14 residues. Germline V gene sequence: CDR1 SGHTA, CDR2 FQGNSA. The CDR3 bases are TGTGCCAGCAGCTCGATTCAGGGGTTAACTGAAGCTTTCTTT. Translation gives CASSSIQGLTEAFF.

V is TRBV6-5 and J is TRBJ2-7, with 9 positions matching TRBD2. Germline assignment: CDR1 MNHEY and CDR2 SVGAGI. The CDR3 is 15 residues long. The junction had 5 bases not matched to a gene; V was cut back by 2 bases and J by 3 bases. CDR3 coding DNA: TGTGCCAGCAGTTACGTAGCGGGAGAGATCTACGAGCAGTACTTC. Translating it yields CASSYVAGEIYEQYF.

This clone was observed once. The chain employs TRBV27 and TRBJ2-7; 7 bases line up with TRBD1. V shed 7 bases and J 3 bases; nucleotides not matched to a gene: 12. Per germline, CDR1 MNHEY and CDR2 SMNVEV (reference sequence). The CDR3 consists of 15 residues. CDR3 sequence reads: CASISPGGSSYEQYF. In DNA form, the CDR3 reads TGTGCCAGCATATCTCCAGGGGGAAGTAGCTACGAGCAGTACTTC.

The rearrangement joins TRBV7-2 to TRBJ1-1; TRBD1 is a possible D gene (5 bases). This CDR3 has 13 amino acids. In germline, CDR1 is SGHTA, CDR2 FQGNSA. Trimming removed 10 bases at V and 1 base at J, with 13 bases between. Written as DNA, the CDR3 is TGTGCCAACCGGGGACGGGGGAACACTGAAGCTTTCTTT. This codes for CANRGRGNTEAFF.

The CDR3 is CASSIVGTGAGSEAFF. Written as DNA, the CDR3 is TGTGCCAGTAGTATAGTCGGGACAGGAGCAGGGAGTGAAGCTTTCTTT. The chain carries TRBV19 and TRBJ1-1; 8 bases fit TRBD1. V lost 1 base to trimming and J lost 7 bases; unmatched junction nucleotides: 11. Germline loops: CDR1 LNHDA, CDR2 SQIVND (reference sequence). The CDR3 extends over 16 amino acids.

The chain combines TRBV28 with TRBJ1-5; the match to TRBD1 covers 12 bases. The germline V gene encodes CDR1 MDHEN and CDR2 SYDVKM. The CDR3 has 18 amino acids. The V gene end was trimmed by 7 bases and the J gene end by 1 base; junction bases not matched to a gene: 11. The CDR3 here is CASTPLGTGGGSNQPQHF. CDR3 DNA sequence: TGTGCCAGCACCCCTTTGGGGACAGGGGGCGGGAGCAATCAGCCCCAGCATTTT.

The CDR3 is CATSGFRGGGTDTQYF. Here the CDR3 DNA reads TGTGCCACCTCCGGATTCAGGGGGGGCGGCACAGATACGCAGTATTTT. The chain has TRBV7-8 and TRBJ2-3; D assignment may be TRBD1 or TRBD2 (7 bases each). Germline V gene sequence: CDR1 SGHVS, CDR2 FQNEAQ. The V and J ends lost 10 bases and 1 base respectively, with 21 bases between them. CDR3 size: 16 residues.

This chain uses TRBV7-2 with TRBJ2-3; D possibly uses TRBD1 or TRBD2 (6 bases each). In germline, CDR1 is SGHTA, CDR2 FQGNSA. CDR3 length: 16 amino acids. V shed 3 bases and J shed 8 bases, with 21 bases lying between them. The CDR3 loop reads CASSLARRGAEGTQYF. The CDR3 DNA follows: TGTGCCAGCAGCTTGGCCCGGAGGGGGGCTGAGGGTACGCAGTATTTT.

The chain joins TRBV10-3 to TRBJ1-2; a weak D match, TRBD1 (5 bases). CDR1 ENHRY and CDR2 SYGVKD come from the germline V gene. V dropped 0 bases and J dropped 0 bases, with 11 bases sitting between them. This CDR3 has 16 amino acids. CDR3 coding DNA: TGTGCCATCAGTGAGTCGAAAGAGACAGCTAACTATGGCTACACCTTC. Protein sequence: CAISESKETANYGYTF.

The CDR3 spells CASSDGTGKSRETQYF. In DNA, the CDR3 is TGTGCCAGCAGTGATGGGACAGGTAAAAGCCGAGAGACCCAGTACTTC. J is TRBJ2-5 and V is TRBV2; 8 bases agree with TRBD1. Germline loops: CDR1 SNHLY, CDR2 FYNNEI. CDR3 length equals 16 residues. J gave up 4 bases and V 3 bases, and 10 bases lay outside the gene matches.

A few counts support this clone. The chain recombines TRBV27 with TRBJ1-1; no firm D call. V was cut by 2 bases and J by 7 bases, with 11 bases left in between. This CDR3 comprises 13 residues. CDR1 and CDR2 (germline): MNHEY, SMNVEV (reference sequence). The CDR3 reads CASSLTGSDEAFF. CDR3 bases: TGTGCCAGCAGTTTAACCGGGTCCGATGAAGCTTTCTTT.

The gene calls are TRBV7-6 and TRBJ2-3, with TRBD1 matching 7 bases. This CDR3 contains 15 residues. V dropped 4 bases and J dropped 7; count of bases not matched to a gene: 11. The germline CDR1 and CDR2 sequences are SGHVS and FNYEAQ. CDR3 protein: CASSSRGSGLNTQYF. CDR3 DNA: TGTGCCAGCAGCTCCAGGGGGTCCGGGTTGAATACGCAGTATTTT.

The chain employs TRBV5-1 and TRBJ2-7, with D unresolved. This CDR3 comprises 15 residues. V lost 0 bases and J 0 bases, leaving 10 bases between the germline ends. Germline values: CDR1 SGHRS, CDR2 YFSETQ. The CDR3 is CASSLEPGSSYEQYF. For the CDR3, the DNA is TGCGCCAGCAGCTTGGAACCGGGCAGCTCCTACGAGCAGTACTTC.

This chain connects TRBV10-3 to TRBJ1-4, with 8 nucleotides matching TRBD1. J gave up 7 bases and V 4 bases, and 8 bases lay outside the gene matches. Germline CDR1 is ENHRY and CDR2 is SYGVKD. This CDR3 spans 15 amino acids. This CDR3 reads CAISADRGGSEKLFF. CDR3 coding DNA: TGTGCCATCAGTGCCGACAGGGGCGGTAGTGAAAAACTGTTTTTT.

The chain recombines TRBV11-2 with TRBJ2-7; 7 bases line up with TRBD1. This CDR3 contains 17 residues. Germline V lookup: CDR1 SGHAT, CDR2 FQNNGV. V gave up 2 bases and J gave up 5 bases; unmatched junction bases: 15. The CDR3 DNA reads as TGTGCCAGCAGCTTATGGGGGACAGCAAGTATAGGGGACGAGCAGTACTTC. Its protein is CASSLWGTASIGDEQYF. The whole variable domain, filled in from reference TRBV11-2 and TRBJ2-7, reads EAGVAQSPRYKIIEKRQSVAFWCNPISGHATLYWYQQILGQGPKLLIQFQNNGVVDDSQLPKDRFSAERLKGVDSTLKIQPAKLEDSAVYLCASSLWGTASIGDEQYFGPGTRLTVT.

This clone was observed a few times. The chain joins TRBV6-4 to TRBJ1-2, with D uncertain. The CDR3 sequence is 11 residues long. V gave up 6 bases and J gave up 7 bases, with 9 bases separating them. The V gene's germline CDR1 is MRHNA and CDR2 SNTAGT. CDR3 protein: CASRGHGGYTF. The DNA of the CDR3 is TGTGCCAGCAGAGGCCACGGTGGCTACACCTTC.

V gene TRBV6-5 combines with J gene TRBJ1-6; 8 bases align to TRBD1. V shed 1 base, J shed 7 bases, and the junction held 3 bases outside the gene matches. CDR1 is MNHEY, CDR2 SVGAGI, per germline. The CDR3 totals 15 residues. DNA of the CDR3: TGTGCCAGCAGTTACTTGACAGGGGCAAATTCACCCCTCCACTTT. It encodes CASSYLTGANSPLHF.

The chain links TRBV7-9 to TRBJ1-1; 7 bases match TRBD1. This CDR3 region has 16 residues. Germline V gene sequence: CDR1 SEHNR, CDR2 FQNEAQ (reference sequence). Trimming took 5 bases from V and 5 from J; bases not matched to a gene: 14. The DNA for the CDR3 is TGTGCCAGCAGCCCAAGGCCAGGGGGGAGCCGGACTGAAGCTTTCTTT. Translating gives CASSPRPGGSRTEAFF.

The rearrangement joins TRBV5-1 to TRBJ1-2, with D perhaps TRBD1 (5 bases). CDR1 SGHRS and CDR2 YFSETQ come from the germline V gene. The CDR3 contains 15 residues. Trimming cost V 4 bases and J 8 bases, with 21 bases left between them. For the CDR3, the DNA is TGCGCCAGCAGCCTCCAGGGATTAGATCCCATAGGCTACACCTTC. Its protein is CASSLQGLDPIGYTF.

V gene TRBV10-3 combines with J gene TRBJ1-4; tentatively, D is TRBD1 (5 bases). Per the germline V gene, CDR1 is ENHRY and CDR2 is SYGVKD. The CDR3 is 15 residues long. V dropped 0 bases and J dropped 4 bases, with 9 bases sitting between them. CDR3 sequence: CAISESQGVNEKLFF. The CDR3 DNA follows: TGTGCCATCAGTGAGTCACAAGGGGTTAATGAAAAACTGTTTTTT.

V usage is TRBV18 and J usage is TRBJ1-1; D uncertain. Trimming pared 2 bases from V and 0 bases from J, leaving 4 bases between. Germline-derived CDR1 and CDR2 are KGHSH and LQKENI. The CDR3 covers 13 residues. The CDR3 spells CASSPRVNTEAFF. For the CDR3, the DNA is TGTGCCAGCTCACCAAGGGTGAACACTGAAGCTTTCTTT.

This chain uses TRBV6-5 with TRBJ2-7; D remains ambiguous. Deletions cut 0 bases from V and 3 bases from J, with 6 bases between. The germline CDR1 and CDR2 sequences are MNHEY and SVGAGI. CDR3 length: 13 residues. For the CDR3, the DNA is TGTGCCAGCAGTTACTCACAATTCTACGAGCAGTACTTC. Translating gives CASSYSQFYEQYF.

This clone occurred once. V is TRBV9 and J is TRBJ2-7, with TRBD1 identical over 7 bases. J was trimmed by 6 bases and V by 2 bases; bases with no gene match: 2. Germline V gene data show CDR1 as SGDLS and CDR2 as YYNGEE. The CDR3 loop spans 12 amino acids. As DNA, the CDR3 is TGTGCCAGCAGCGTTACAGGGGCCGAGCAGTACTTC. It specifies CASSVTGAEQYF.

The count of this clone is one. The chain carries TRBV4-2 and TRBJ2-3, with 9 bases matching TRBD2. The V segment lost 1 base and the J segment 1 base; nucleotides outside the gene matches: 9. CDR1 and CDR2 (germline): LGHNA, YNFKEQ. The CDR3 totals 18 residues. For the CDR3, the DNA is TGTGCCAGCAGCCAAGGGAACGGGGCTAGCGGGGGCACAGATACGCAGTATTTT. Protein: CASSQGNGASGGTDTQYF.

This clone came up once. V usage is TRBV5-8 and J usage is TRBJ2-3, with a tentative D call TRBD2 (5 bases). Germline-derived CDR1 and CDR2 are SGHTS and YDEGEE. The germline V and J ends were trimmed by 3 bases and 4 bases, with 12 bases remaining between them. This CDR3 comprises 14 residues. The CDR3 region is CASSWSRAADTQYF. CDR3 DNA: TGTGCCAGCAGCTGGTCGAGGGCGGCAGATACGCAGTATTTT.

The chain employs TRBV9 and TRBJ2-5, with D possibly matching TRBD2 (6 bases). The germline V gene encodes CDR1 SGDLS and CDR2 YYNGEE. CDR3 length: 13 amino acids. Trimming took 3 bases from V and 7 from J, leaving 13 bases between them. The CDR3 here is CASSDRGSGTQYF. For the CDR3, the DNA is TGTGCCAGCAGCGATCGGGGGTCGGGGACCCAGTACTTC.

The V call is TRBV10-3, the J call TRBJ2-3; 13 bases are shared with TRBD2. V lost 9 bases, J lost 7 bases, and 4 bases stayed unmatched. Germline V gene sequence: CDR1 ENHRY, CDR2 SYGVKD. The CDR3 sequence is 13 residues long. The CDR3 protein is CAMGLAGSNTQYF. Written as DNA, the CDR3 is TGTGCCATGGGACTAGCGGGATCTAATACGCAGTATTTT.

This chain joins TRBV27 and TRBJ2-7; 14 nucleotides match TRBD2. Trimming at V came to 10 bases and at J to 2 bases, leaving 7 bases not matched to a gene. The CDR3 spans 15 residues. Germline V lookup: CDR1 MNHEY, CDR2 SMNVEV (reference sequence). The CDR3 region has the DNA TGTGCCACGGGACTAGCGGGAGTAAGTCCCTACGAGCAGTACTTC. Translated, it gives CATGLAGVSPYEQYF.